The clone carrying this TCR beta chain was seen just once. Different DNA sequences within this sample yield the same CDR3. Method: immunoSEQ multiplex PCR; TCRdb's copy keeps in-frame clones and lacks some. The profile shows about 82,000 clones, roughly 80% of them singletons. This sample is drawn from a study of OX40 agonist ivuxolimab in advanced cancers. Germline assignment: CDR1 GTSNPN and CDR2 SVGIG (reference sequence). Between the trimmed V and J ends, which lost 4 bases and 7 bases, there was a span of 25 bases. The CDR3 has 16 amino acids. Source: CD4+ or CD8+ T cells sorted from blood, taken in a trial of the OX40 agonist ivuxolimab. The chain joins TRBV30 to TRBJ1-2; D not certain. This receptor was taken from an adult with an advanced solid tumor such as melanoma, head and neck, liver or kidney cancer. The CDR3 DNA reads as TGTGCCTGGACAGCAGTGAGAGGGCCCTCTTCGGGTGGCTACACCTTC. The encoded protein is CAWTAVRGPSSGGYTF.